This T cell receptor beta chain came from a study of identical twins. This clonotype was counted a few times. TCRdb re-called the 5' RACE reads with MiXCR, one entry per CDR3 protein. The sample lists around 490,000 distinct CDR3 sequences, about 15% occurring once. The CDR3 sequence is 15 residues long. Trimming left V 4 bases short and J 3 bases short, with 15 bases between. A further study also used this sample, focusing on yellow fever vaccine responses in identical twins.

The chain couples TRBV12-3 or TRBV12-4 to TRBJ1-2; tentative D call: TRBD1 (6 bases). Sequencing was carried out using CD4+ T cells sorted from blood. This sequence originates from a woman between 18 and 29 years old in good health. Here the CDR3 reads CASSSYPQGHYGYTF. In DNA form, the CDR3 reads TGTGCCAGCAGTTCGTACCCGCAGGGGCACTATGGCTACACCTTC.